The T cell receptor beta chain under discussion was sequenced for a study of T cell clonality in common variable immunodeficiency. The CDR3 spans 12 residues. Germline assignment: CDR1 DFQATT and CDR2 SNEGSKA (reference sequence). V dropped 4 bases and J dropped 0 bases, with 5 bases sitting between them. This clone was picked up many times. What it recognizes is unknown. The CDR3 end falls 3 residues outside the read, so it is completed with the germline J gene. Study-wide results and limits: In common variable immunodeficiency, TCR beta chains reportedly carried fewer deletions and N-nucleotide insertions.

Sequencing used immunoSEQ multiplex PCR; TCRdb keeps in-frame clones, though not all of them. Altogether roughly 42,000 clones were found in the sample, and no singletons occur. The sample consisted of peripheral blood mononuclear cells. The genes are TRBV20-1 and TRBJ2-3; D is ambiguous. This clonotype originated in a person aged 18 to 70 in good health. The sequenced CDR3 bases are TGCAGTGCTATGAGGAGCACAGATACG. Translation gives CSAMRSTDT. The CDR3 reads in full as CSAMRSTDTQYF.